One and the same sample provided the 16 T cell receptor beta chains below, sequenced in a study of cytomegalovirus exposure and HLA in healthy donors. With 60 Vbeta and 13 Jbeta primers, the PCR was carried out. Measured with immunoSEQ multiplex PCR; TCRdb has only the in-frame clones, and not every one. The sample comprises about 89,000 clones, around 71% of which are singletons, and around 2.3% rests with the top ten. The sequencing sample was made of PBMCs. These receptors came from a young man in good health and CMV-seronegative.

The chain employs TRBV6-1 and TRBJ1-1; 7 nucleotides match TRBD1. This CDR3 spans 15 amino acids. Germline CDR1 and CDR2: MNHNS and SASEGT. V gave up 1 base and J gave up 4 bases; unmatched junction bases: 6. The chain's CDR3 is CASSEEESGGTEAFF. The CDR3, as DNA: TGTGCCAGCAGTGAAGAAGAGTCAGGGGGCACTGAAGCTTTCTTT.

The rearrangement joins TRBV4-2 to TRBJ2-7; 7 positions match TRBD2. Germline V lookup: CDR1 LGHNA, CDR2 YNFKEQ. V gave up 6 bases and J gave up 6 bases; unmatched junction bases: 14. The length of the CDR3 is 15 residues. The DNA for the CDR3 is TGTGCCAGCAGTCCGAGCGGACTAGTGGAGAGCGAGCAGTACTTC. This codes for CASSPSGLVESEQYF.

The chain has TRBV6-1 and TRBJ1-1; 7 nucleotides agree with TRBD1. Germline CDR1 reads MNHNS; CDR2 reads SASEGT. The junction had 10 bases not matched to a gene; V was cut back by 8 bases and J by 1 base. This CDR3 has 15 amino acids. The CDR3 protein is CASDRTGEPNTEAFF. The CDR3 nucleotides read TGTGCCAGCGACAGGACAGGAGAACCGAACACTGAAGCTTTCTTT.

V is TRBV27 and J is TRBJ2-2, with D uncertain. The CDR3 sequence is 13 residues long. The V gene lost 5 bases and the J gene lost 0 bases, with 4 bases spanning the gap. CDR1 and CDR2 (germline): MNHEY, SMNVEV (reference sequence). Here the CDR3 DNA reads TGTGCCAGCAGTCAATCGAACACCGGGGAGCTGTTTTTT. Translated, it gives CASSQSNTGELFF.

This chain uses TRBV4-1 with TRBJ2-5; a possible D gene is TRBD2 (6 bases). The germline gives CDR1 MGHRA, CDR2 YSYEKL. V lost 0 bases to trimming and J lost 4 bases, with 18 bases between them. CDR3 length equals 17 residues. The CDR3 coding sequence is TGCGCCAGCAGCCAAGACCGAGGCGGGAACAGCCCAGAGACCCAGTACTTC. Its protein is CASSQDRGGNSPETQYF.

The chain recombines TRBV5-4 with TRBJ1-1; the D is unclear. Germline-derived CDR1 and CDR2 are SGHNT and YYREEE (reference sequence). Between the trimmed V and J ends, which lost 2 bases and 1 base, there was a span of 9 bases. This CDR3 spans 14 amino acids. The CDR3 here is CASSLVGWNTEAFF. DNA of the CDR3: TGTGCCAGCAGCTTAGTCGGGTGGAACACTGAAGCTTTCTTT.

The chain has TRBV29-1 and TRBJ1-1; D is unresolved. The ends were cut back, 8 bases at V and 0 bases at J, with 13 bases in the middle. CDR1 and CDR2 (germline): SQVTM, ANQGSEA. CDR3 length: 13 residues. CDR3 amino acids: CSSPGLMNTEAFF. The CDR3 DNA follows: TGCAGCTCCCCTGGCCTTATGAACACTGAAGCTTTCTTT.

The chain employs TRBV5-1 and TRBJ1-1; no definite D call. With 5 bases removed from V and 1 base from J, the gap between germline ends came to 18 bases. Germline values: CDR1 SGHRS, CDR2 YFSETQ. The CDR3 totals 16 residues. The CDR3 loop is CASSYGGPRQNTEAFF. CDR3 nucleotides: TGCGCCAGCAGTTATGGAGGGCCGCGACAGAACACTGAAGCTTTCTTT.

The J gene is TRBJ1-1, the V gene TRBV9; unclear D gene. The CDR3 length is 14 residues. The V gene lost 0 bases and the J gene lost 2 bases, with 8 bases spanning the gap. CDR1 and CDR2 (germline): SGDLS, YYNGEE. The CDR3 DNA is TGTGCCAGCAGCGTAGGGGCGGGTAACACTGAAGCTTTCTTT. Its translation: CASSVGAGNTEAFF.

The rearrangement links TRBV30 to TRBJ1-2; D unresolved. The CDR3 spans 15 residues. Germline loops: CDR1 GTSNPN, CDR2 SVGIG (reference sequence). V was shortened by 0 bases and J by 0 bases, with 11 bases between the two germline ends. The chain's CDR3 is CAWSVERRANYGYTF. In nucleotides, the CDR3 is TGTGCCTGGAGTGTAGAGCGGCGAGCTAACTATGGCTACACCTTC.

The rearrangement joins TRBV27 to TRBJ2-3; 9 bases match TRBD1. Trimming at V came to 5 bases and at J to 1 base, leaving 16 bases not matched to a gene. Per the germline V gene, CDR1 is MNHEY and CDR2 is SMNVEV (reference sequence). The CDR3 is 19 residues long. Here the CDR3 DNA reads TGTGCCAGCAGTCAACCGGGACAGGGACCCCCATGGGGCACAGATACGCAGTATTTT. The encoded protein is CASSQPGQGPPWGTDTQYF.

CDR3 protein: CASTSQGGNEQFF. The CDR3 DNA sequence: TGTGCCAGCACAAGTCAGGGCGGCAATGAGCAGTTCTTC. This chain connects TRBV6-1 to TRBJ2-1; D is perhaps TRBD1 (5 bases). The CDR3 extends over 13 amino acids. Trimming removed 7 bases at V and 6 bases at J, with 13 bases between. Germline CDR1 reads MNHNS; CDR2 reads SASEGT.

The chain is built from TRBV5-4 and TRBJ2-6; TRBD1 is a possible D gene (7 bases). The CDR3 spans 16 residues. CDR1 and CDR2 from the germline V gene are SGHNT and YYREEE (reference sequence). V lost 7 bases and J 4 bases, leaving 18 bases between the germline ends. CDR3: CASHGGGAEGANVLTF. CDR3 DNA: TGTGCCAGCCATGGAGGGGGCGCGGAAGGGGCCAACGTCCTGACTTTC.

This clone was found once. This chain joins TRBV27 and TRBJ2-1, with a tentative D call TRBD1 (6 bases). The germline CDR1 and CDR2 sequences are MNHEY and SMNVEV (reference sequence). This CDR3 is 16 amino acids long. Trimming pared 6 bases from V and 4 bases from J, leaving 19 bases between. The DNA for the CDR3 is TGTGCCAGCAGGGCTAGGACAGCCAGTGGGTACAATGAGCAGTTCTTC. Translating it yields CASRARTASGYNEQFF.

The chain carries TRBV10-1 and TRBJ2-1; TRBD2 matches at 8 bases. CDR1 WNHNN and CDR2 SYGVQD come from the germline V gene (reference sequence). The CDR3 spans 20 residues. The J segment lost 6 bases and the V segment lost 4 bases, leaving 23 bases of the junction unmatched. CDR3: CASSAQTSAIFSAPGNEQFF. The CDR3 DNA is TGCGCCAGCAGTGCCCAGACTAGCGCGATCTTTTCTGCCCCGGGCAATGAGCAGTTCTTC.

The chain joins TRBV5-1 to TRBJ1-1; 7 bases are a match to TRBD1. The CDR3 is 13 residues long. J lost 8 bases, V lost 4 bases, and 8 bases had no gene match. The germline V gene encodes CDR1 SGHRS and CDR2 YFSETQ. In nucleotides, the CDR3 is TGCGCCAGCAGCGCGACCCCGGGACAGGAAGCTTTCTTT. Translating it yields CASSATPGQEAFF.